The clone carrying this T cell receptor (beta chain) was counted between two and nine times. Its matching antigen is unknown. This entry belongs to a study of blood T cells in healthy people across ages. Points from the study as a whole: Long-lived donors had more naive CD4+ cells and higher diversity than aged donors. With age, beta diversity per million T cells declined roughly linearly, significantly by 40. There was no known CMV status for donors, so expanded clonotype changes were possibly confounded.

A J-beta primer mix and a sample-barcoded 5' primer were used in a second PCR of roughly 6 to 11 cycles. TCRdb fed the 5' RACE reads into MiXCR, producing one record per CDR3 protein. Of around 780,000 distinct CDR3 sequences listed, roughly three fifths are singletons. Germline V gives CDR1 DFQATT, CDR2 SNEGSKA (reference sequence). CDR3 length equals 12 residues. V lost 1 base and J 7 bases, leaving 11 bases between the germline ends. The study drew donors from healthy Caucasian individuals in Russia aged roughly 6 to 95. The clonotype was recovered from a middle-aged man in good health. The chain employs TRBV20-1 and TRBJ2-7; D remains ambiguous. The sequenced sample was blood. The chain's CDR3 is CSARANGREQYF. The CDR3 DNA sequence: TGCAGTGCTAGAGCTAATGGAAGGGAGCAGTACTTC.